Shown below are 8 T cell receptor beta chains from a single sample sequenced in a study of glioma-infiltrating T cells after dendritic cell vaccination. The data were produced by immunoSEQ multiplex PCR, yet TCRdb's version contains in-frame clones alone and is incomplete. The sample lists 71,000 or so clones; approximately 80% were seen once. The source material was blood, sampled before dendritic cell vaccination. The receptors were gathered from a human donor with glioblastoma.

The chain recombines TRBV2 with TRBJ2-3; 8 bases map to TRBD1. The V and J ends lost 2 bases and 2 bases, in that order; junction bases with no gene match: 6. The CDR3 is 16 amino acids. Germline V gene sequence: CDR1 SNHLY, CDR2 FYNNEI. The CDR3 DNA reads TGTGCCAGCAGTGAATTCTTGGACAGGGACACAGATACGCAGTATTTT. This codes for CASSEFLDRDTDTQYF.

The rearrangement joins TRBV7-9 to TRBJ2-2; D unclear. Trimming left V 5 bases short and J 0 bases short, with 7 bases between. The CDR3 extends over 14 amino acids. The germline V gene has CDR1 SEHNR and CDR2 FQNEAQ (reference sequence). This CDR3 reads CASSLSTNTGELFF. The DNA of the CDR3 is TGTGCCAGCAGCCTCAGTACGAACACCGGGGAGCTGTTTTTT.

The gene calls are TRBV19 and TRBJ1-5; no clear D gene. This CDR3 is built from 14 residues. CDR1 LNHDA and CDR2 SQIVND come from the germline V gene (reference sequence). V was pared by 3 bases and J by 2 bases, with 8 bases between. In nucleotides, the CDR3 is TGTGCCAGTAGTATTCAGACTGGCAATCAGCCCCAGCATTTT. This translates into CASSIQTGNQPQHF.

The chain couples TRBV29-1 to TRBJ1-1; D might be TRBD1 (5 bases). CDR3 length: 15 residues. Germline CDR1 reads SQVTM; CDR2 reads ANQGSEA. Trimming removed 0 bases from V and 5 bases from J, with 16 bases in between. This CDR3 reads CSVEDGGEGGTEAFF. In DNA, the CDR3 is TGCAGCGTTGAAGACGGGGGGGAGGGTGGGACTGAAGCTTTCTTT.

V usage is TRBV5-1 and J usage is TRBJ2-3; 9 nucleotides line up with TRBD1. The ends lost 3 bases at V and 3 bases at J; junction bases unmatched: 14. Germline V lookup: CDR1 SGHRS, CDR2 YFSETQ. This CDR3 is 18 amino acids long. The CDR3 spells CASSSRVSRDRETDTQYF. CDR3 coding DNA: TGCGCCAGCAGCTCCAGAGTGTCCCGGGACAGGGAGACAGATACGCAGTATTTT.

CDR3 in DNA: TGTGCCAGCAGAAAAAGCGGGGGTTCCTACAATGAGCAGTTCTTC. It is translated as CASRKSGGSYNEQFF. The gene calls are TRBV5-4 and TRBJ2-1; 8 nucleotides align to TRBD2. Trimming removed 5 bases from V and 1 base from J; junction bases left unmatched: 5. The V gene's germline CDR1 is SGHNT and CDR2 YYREEE (reference sequence). The CDR3 is 15 residues long.

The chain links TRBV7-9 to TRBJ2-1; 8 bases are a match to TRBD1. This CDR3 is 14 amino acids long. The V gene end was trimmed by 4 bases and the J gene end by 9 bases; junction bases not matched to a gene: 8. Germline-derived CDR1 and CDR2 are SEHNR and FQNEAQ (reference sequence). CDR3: CASSSTGVGAEQFF. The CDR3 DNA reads TGTGCCAGCAGCTCGACAGGGGTGGGGGCTGAGCAGTTCTTC.

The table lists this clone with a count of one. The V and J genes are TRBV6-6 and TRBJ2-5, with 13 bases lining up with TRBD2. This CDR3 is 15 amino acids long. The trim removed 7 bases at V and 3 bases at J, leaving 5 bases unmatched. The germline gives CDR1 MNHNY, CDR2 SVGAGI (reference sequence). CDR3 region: CASTPGLAGKETQYF. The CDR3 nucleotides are TGTGCCAGCACTCCGGGACTAGCGGGGAAAGAGACCCAGTACTTC.